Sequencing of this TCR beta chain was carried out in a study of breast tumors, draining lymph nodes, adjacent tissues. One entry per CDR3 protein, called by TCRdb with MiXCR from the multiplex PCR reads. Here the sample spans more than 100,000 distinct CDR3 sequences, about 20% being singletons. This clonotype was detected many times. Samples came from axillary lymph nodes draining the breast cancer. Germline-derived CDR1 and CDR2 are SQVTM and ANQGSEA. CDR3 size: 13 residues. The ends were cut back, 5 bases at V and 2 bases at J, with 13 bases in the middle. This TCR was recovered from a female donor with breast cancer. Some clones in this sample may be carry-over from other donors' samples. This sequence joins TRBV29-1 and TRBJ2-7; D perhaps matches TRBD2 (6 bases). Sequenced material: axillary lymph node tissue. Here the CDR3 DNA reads TGCAGCGTTAGTAGCGGACTGGCCTACGAGCAGTACTTC. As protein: CSVSSGLAYEQYF.